The entry below gives a single T cell receptor beta chain sequence along with its context. Antigen specificity is unknown. Using immunoSEQ multiplex PCR, the repertoire was profiled, and TCRdb retains in-frame clones only, with some absent. The sample shows 90,000 to 120,000 clones, roughly 92% of them seen only once. Deletions cut 6 bases from V and 3 bases from J, with 11 bases between. The CDR3 consists of 13 residues. Per the germline V gene, CDR1 is MNHNY and CDR2 is SVGAGI (reference sequence). The entry originates in a study of T cell responses to AZD1222 COVID-19 vaccine. Study-wide results and limits: Unmutated variant regions are reportedly the target of nearly half of TCRs that are spike-specific.

The rearrangement links TRBV6-6 to TRBJ1-1; unclear D gene. The starting material was peripheral blood, obtained on day 0 of AZD1222 vaccination. The clonotype comes from an adult in good health. CDR3: CASRKGRHTEAFF. In DNA form, the CDR3 reads TGTGCCAGCAGGAAAGGACGGCACACTGAAGCTTTCTTT.